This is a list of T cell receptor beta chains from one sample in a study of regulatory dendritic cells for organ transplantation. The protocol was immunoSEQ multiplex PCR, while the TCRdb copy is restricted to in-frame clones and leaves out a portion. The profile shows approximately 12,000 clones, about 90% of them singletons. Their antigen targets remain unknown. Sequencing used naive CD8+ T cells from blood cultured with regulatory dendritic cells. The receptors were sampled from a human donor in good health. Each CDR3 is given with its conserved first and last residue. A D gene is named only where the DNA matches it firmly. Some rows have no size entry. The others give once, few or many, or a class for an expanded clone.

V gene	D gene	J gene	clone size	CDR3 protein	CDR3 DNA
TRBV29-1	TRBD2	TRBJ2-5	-	CSPRTSGPLQETQYF	TGCAGCCCAAGGACTAGCGGACCCCTCCAAGAGACCCAGTACTTC
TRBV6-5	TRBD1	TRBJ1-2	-	CASTQSGGNYGYTF	TGTGCCAGCACTCAGTCAGGGGGCAACTATGGCTACACCTTC
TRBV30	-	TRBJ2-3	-	CACQFSRHRYF	TGTGCCTGTCAATTTTCCCGTCATAGGTATTTT
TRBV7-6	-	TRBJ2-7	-	CASGGLARDTNYEQYF	TGTGCCAGCGGGGGTTTGGCCAGGGATACGAACTACGAGCAGTACTTC
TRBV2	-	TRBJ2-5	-	CASDWRESRETQYF	TGTGCCAGCGACTGGCGGGAATCGCGGGAGACCCAGTACTTC
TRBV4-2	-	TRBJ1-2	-	CASSQVSGNGYTF	TGTGCCAGCAGCCAAGTATCAGGGAATGGCTACACCTTC
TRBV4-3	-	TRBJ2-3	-	CASSRVYGGATDTQYF	TGCGCCAGCAGCCGAGTTTACGGCGGGGCCACAGATACGCAGTATTTT
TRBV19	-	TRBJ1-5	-	CASTVGGSQPQHF	TGTGCCAGCACTGTCGGGGGAAGTCAGCCCCAGCATTTT
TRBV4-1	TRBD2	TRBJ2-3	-	CASSLSGLAGGADTQYF	TGCGCCAGCAGCCTATCAGGACTAGCGGGAGGGGCAGATACGCAGTATTTT
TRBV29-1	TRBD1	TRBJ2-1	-	CSVAWTGDRSYNEQFF	TGCAGCGTTGCGTGGACAGGGGACCGCTCCTACAATGAGCAGTTCTTC
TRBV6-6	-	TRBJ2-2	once	CASSYYLAAGELFF	TGTGCCAGCAGTTACTACCTAGCCGCCGGGGAGCTGTTTTTT
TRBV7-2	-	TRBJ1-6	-	CASSFPDGIYNSPLHF	TGTGCCAGCAGCTTTCCGGACGGAATCTATAATTCACCCCTCCACTTT
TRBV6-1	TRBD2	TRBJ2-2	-	CASQLARTGELFF	TGTGCCAGCCAACTAGCGCGGACCGGGGAGCTGTTTTTT
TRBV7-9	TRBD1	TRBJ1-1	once	CASSLWTGTNTEAFF	TGTGCCAGCAGCCTCTGGACAGGGACGAACACTGAAGCTTTCTTT
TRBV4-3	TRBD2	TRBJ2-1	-	CASSQSLAGGPYYNEQFF	TGCGCCAGCAGCCAAAGCCTAGCGGGAGGGCCCTACTACAATGAGCAGTTCTTC
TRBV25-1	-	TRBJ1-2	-	CASSPGVSDGYTF	TGTGCCAGCAGTCCCGGGGTTTCCGATGGCTACACCTTC
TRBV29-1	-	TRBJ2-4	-	CSVMSPRDGGNIQYF	TGCAGCGTTATGTCGCCGAGGGACGGGGGAAACATTCAGTACTTC
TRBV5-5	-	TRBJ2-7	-	CASSLRLGPYEQYF	TGTGCCAGCAGCCTCCGATTAGGCCCCTACGAGCAGTACTTC
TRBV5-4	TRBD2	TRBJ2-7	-	CASSLSLAGGPLSYEQYF	TGTGCCAGCAGCTTGTCGCTAGCGGGAGGGCCCCTTTCCTACGAGCAGTACTTC
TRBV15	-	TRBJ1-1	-	CATSSVTGPHSF	TGTGCCACCAGCAGCGTGACAGGACCCCACTCCTTT
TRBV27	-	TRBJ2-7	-	CASSSSRIREQYF	TGTGCCAGCAGTTCCTCCCGAATTAGGGAGCAGTACTTC
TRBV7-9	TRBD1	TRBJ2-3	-	CASSSGTRDRARDTQYF	TGTGCCAGCAGCTCTGGGACCCGGGACAGGGCTCGAGATACGCAGTATTTT
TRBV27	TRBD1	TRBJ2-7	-	CASSIRQGRHEQYF	TGTGCCAGCAGTATACGACAGGGGCGCCACGAGCAGTACTTC
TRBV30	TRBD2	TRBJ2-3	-	CAWSETSGDTDTQYF	TGTGCCTGGAGCGAAACTAGCGGAGACACAGATACGCAGTATTTT
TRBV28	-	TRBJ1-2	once	CASSETYGYTF	TGTGCCAGCAGCGAGACATATGGCTACACCTTC
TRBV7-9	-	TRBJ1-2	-	CASSLVGDYGYTF	TGTGCCAGCAGCTTAGTCGGGGACTATGGCTACACCTTC
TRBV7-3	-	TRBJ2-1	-	CASSALESSYNEQFF	TGTGCCAGCAGCGCGCTTGAAAGCTCCTACAATGAGCAGTTCTTC
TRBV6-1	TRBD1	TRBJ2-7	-	CASSEDVGTGGLEQYF	TGTGCCAGCAGTGAAGATGTCGGGACAGGGGGCCTCGAGCAGTACTTC
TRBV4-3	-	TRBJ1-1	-	CASSQDPGGQIHEAFF	TGCGCCAGCAGCCAAGACCCGGGGGGGCAAATTCACGAAGCTTTCTTT
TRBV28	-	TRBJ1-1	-	CASSLFPTGDMNTEAFF	TGTGCCAGCAGTTTATTTCCGACAGGTGACATGAACACTGAAGCTTTCTTT
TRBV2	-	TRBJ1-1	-	CGVTTNTEAFF	TGTGGGGTGACCACGAACACTGAAGCTTTCTTT
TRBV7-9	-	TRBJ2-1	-	CASSSPNEQFF	TGTGCCAGCAGCTCCCCCAATGAGCAGTTCTTC
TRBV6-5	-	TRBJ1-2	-	CASSWLGHAGYTF	TGTGCCAGCAGTTGGTTGGGACACGCGGGCTACACCTTC
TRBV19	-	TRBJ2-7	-	CASSTRGFGYEQYF	TGTGCCAGTAGTACCCGGGGATTCGGGTACGAGCAGTACTTC
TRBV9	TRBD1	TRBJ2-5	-	CASSVQGAQETQYF	TGTGCCAGCAGCGTGCAGGGGGCTCAAGAGACCCAGTACTTC
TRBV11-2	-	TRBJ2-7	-	CASSTPMRVMSF	TGTGCCAGCAGCACGCCTATGAGAGTTATGAGCTTC
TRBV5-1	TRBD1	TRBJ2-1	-	CASSPGTGRGNEQFF	TGCGCCAGCAGCCCCGGGACAGGACGGGGCAATGAGCAGTTCTTC
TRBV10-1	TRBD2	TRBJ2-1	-	CASSESVRLAGESSYNEQFF	TGCGCCAGCAGTGAGTCTGTCCGACTAGCGGGGGAAAGCTCCTACAATGAGCAGTTCTTC